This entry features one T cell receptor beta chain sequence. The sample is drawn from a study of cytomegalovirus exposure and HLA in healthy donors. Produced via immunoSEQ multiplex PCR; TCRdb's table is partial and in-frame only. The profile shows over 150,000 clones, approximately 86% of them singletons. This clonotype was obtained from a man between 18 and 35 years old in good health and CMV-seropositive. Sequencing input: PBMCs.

CDR3 coding DNA: TGTGCCAGCAGTTGGGGCGACAATGAGCAGTTCTTC. Residues: CASSWGDNEQFF. The genes are TRBV27 and TRBJ2-1, with a tentative D call TRBD1 (5 bases). The V end lost 4 bases, the J end lost 5 bases, and 6 bases lay between the germline ends. CDR3 length equals 12 residues. In germline, CDR1 is MNHEY, CDR2 SMNVEV (reference sequence).